A single sample is the source of the 2 T cell receptor beta chains below, sequenced in a study of somatic mutations in cytotoxic T cells in rheumatoid arthritis. Profiled with immunoSEQ multiplex PCR; TCRdb holds only in-frame clones, not every one. The data contain 10,000 to 15,000 clones, 70% to 85% of them singletons. Sequenced: CD8+ T cells sorted from blood. The receptors derive from a middle-aged woman in good health.

The V and J genes are TRBV25-1 and TRBJ1-1; D possibly corresponds to TRBD1 (5 bases). The V end lost 2 bases, the J end lost 7 bases, and 11 bases lay between the germline ends. The CDR3 spans 13 residues. CDR1 is MGHDK and CDR2 is SYGVNS in the germline V gene. The CDR3 nucleotides read TGTGCCAGCAGTGAAAGGGACGTGAGTGAAGCTTTCTTT. Protein sequence: CASSERDVSEAFF.

The table lists this clone with a few counts. V and J are TRBV6-6 and TRBJ2-7, with 9 nucleotides matching TRBD1. The length of the CDR3 is 14 residues. V gave up 4 bases and J gave up 6 bases; unmatched junction bases: 7. Germline CDR1 is MNHNY and CDR2 is SVGAGI (reference sequence). CDR3 residues: CASSSTGGKSEQYF. In DNA, the CDR3 is TGTGCCAGCAGTTCTACAGGGGGCAAGAGCGAGCAGTACTTC.